Listed below are T cell receptor beta chains from one sample, sequenced in a study of T cells in Graves' hyperthyroidism and ophthalmopathy. TCRdb redid the calling of the multiplex PCR reads with MiXCR, one entry per CDR3 protein. The sample has 540,000 or so distinct CDR3 sequences, approximately 14% seen once. What was sequenced was blood. All receptors derive from a woman younger than 45 with Graves' hyperthyroidism. The CDR3 runs from the conserved cysteine through the conserved F or W. A D gene is named only where the DNA matches it firmly. Only some rows state a clone size, as once, few, many or a class for expanded clones.

d_gene | abundance | j_gene | v_gene | CDR3nt | CDR3aa
TRBD1 | many | TRBJ1-4 | TRBV13 | TGTGCCAGCAGCGCGATATCACAGGGGCTTCAGGAAAAACTGTTTTTT | CASSAISQGLQEKLFF
NA | many | TRBJ2-1 | TRBV18 | TGTGCCAGCTCACCACTCACAGGGAAGGCCGAGCAGTTCTTC | CASSPLTGKAEQFF
NA | many | TRBJ2-7 | TRBV10-3 | TGTGCCATCAGTGAGTCGGGGTCGGGCGAGCAGTACTTC | CAISESGSGEQYF
TRBD2 | NA | TRBJ2-4 | TRBV20-1 | TGCAGTGCTAGAGGCGCGCTAGCGGGCATTAACATTCAGTACTTC | CSARGALAGINIQYF
NA | few | TRBJ2-1 | TRBV5-6 | TGTGCCAGCAGCTTGGACACCTTCTCCTACAATGAGCAGTTCTTC | CASSLDTFSYNEQFF
TRBD1 | NA | TRBJ1-3 | TRBV19 | TGTGCCAGTAGTATACTGACAGGGTCTGGAAACACCATATATTTT | CASSILTGSGNTIYF
TRBD2 | NA | TRBJ2-1 | TRBV7-2 | TGTGCCTGCCCGGGACTAGCGGGGTCCTACAATGAGCAGTTCTTC | CACPGLAGSYNEQFF
NA | NA | TRBJ1-1 | TRBV20-1 | TGCAGTGCTAGAGGGGGGGGGACTGAAGCTTTCTTT | CSARGGGTEAFF
NA | NA | TRBJ1-1 | TRBV6-5 | TGTGCCAGCAGTTACGGGGCAGCGAACACTGAAGCTTTCTTT | CASSYGAANTEAFF
NA | many | TRBJ2-7 | TRBV13 | TGTGCCAGCCGCAAGGGAGGTACCTACGAGCAGTACTTC | CASRKGGTYEQYF
NA | NA | TRBJ2-5 | TRBV12-3/TRBV12-4 | TGTGCCAGCAGTTTGCACAGAACTAAAGAGACCCAGTACTTC | CASSLHRTKETQYF
NA | many | TRBJ2-1 | TRBV6-1 | TGTGCCAGCAGTTATGATCATGAGCAGTTCTTC | CASSYDHEQFF
NA | many | TRBJ1-1 | TRBV7-2 | TGTGCCAGCAGCCCCCCCGACCCTCGGGGGGGGGGCACTGAAGCTTTCTTT | CASSPPDPRGGGTEAFF
NA | few | TRBJ1-1 | TRBV30 | TGTGCCTGGAGTGTGGGGAAGGGCACTGAAGCTTTCTTT | CAWSVGKGTEAFF
NA | few | TRBJ1-2 | TRBV6-1 | TGTGCCAGCAACCCAGAGTACAGTTTAAACTATGGCTACACCTTC | CASNPEYSLNYGYTF
NA | many | TRBJ1-5 | TRBV5-5 | TGTGCCAGCAGCTTGTGGAGCCCGCCATATAGCAATCAGCCCCAGCATTTT | CASSLWSPPYSNQPQHF
TRBD1 | many | TRBJ2-1 | TRBV7-9 | TGTGCCAGCAGCCAGCTCGGGACAGGGAAATACAATGAGCAGTTCTTC | CASSQLGTGKYNEQFF
TRBD1 | many | TRBJ2-7 | TRBV7-2 | TGTGCCAGCAGCCCCGTAAGGGGGACAGACACAAGCTACGAGCAGTACTTC | CASSPVRGTDTSYEQYF
NA | NA | TRBJ1-2 | TRBV6-2/TRBV6-3 | TGTGCCAGCAGTTACTTGACCTATGGCTACACCTTC | CASSYLTYGYTF
TRBD2 | NA | TRBJ2-1 | TRBV27 | TGTGCCAGCAGTATAATAGCGGGAGCCGTAGATGAGCAGTTCTTC | CASSIIAGAVDEQFF
NA | NA | TRBJ2-2 | TRBV5-5 | TGTGCCAGCAGCTTGGGGCCCCCTTATTCTCGGGAGCTGTTTTTT | CASSLGPPYSRELFF
NA | NA | TRBJ2-4 | TRBV5-1 | TGCGCCAGCAGCACACCCGAAGATTCCAAAAACATTCAGTACTTC | CASSTPEDSKNIQYF
TRBD2 | NA | TRBJ2-2 | TRBV19 | TGTGCCAGTGGCTTCCGGGGGGACGGGGAGCTGTTTTTT | CASGFRGDGELFF
NA | many | TRBJ1-1 | TRBV11-2 | TGTGCCAGCAGCCTCCTGGGGTTAGATACTGAAGCTTTCTTT | CASSLLGLDTEAFF
NA | NA | TRBJ1-1 | TRBV4-1 | TGCGCCAGCAGCCAGGACAGTTCCACTGAAGCTTTCTTT | CASSQDSSTEAFF
TRBD2 | once | TRBJ2-7 | TRBV7-2 | TGTGCCAGCAGCTCCCCGGCGGGAGTTCAGTTGGCCTACGAGCAGTACTTC | CASSSPAGVQLAYEQYF
TRBD2 | many | TRBJ2-7 | TRBV3-1 | TGTGCCAGCAGCCAAGGACTAGCGTTCTACGAGCAGTACTTC | CASSQGLAFYEQYF
NA | many | TRBJ1-1 | TRBV6-1 | TGTGCCAGCAGTCCGGGGGGGAAGTCTTTCTTT | CASSPGGKSFF
NA | NA | TRBJ1-5 | TRBV6-2/TRBV6-3 | TGTGCCAGCAGTTACCATCCGGGGTCGGCCAATCAGCCCCAGCATTTT | CASSYHPGSANQPQHF